This T cell receptor (beta chain) was documented in a study of cytomegalovirus exposure and HLA in healthy donors. General study findings and limits: Owing to their indistinguishability, certain V segments, notably TRBV6-2 and TRBV6-3, were excluded. An ancestry cluster, one associated with Asian ancestry, reportedly showed fewer N-insertions than the roughly 670-donor mean in a later analysis.

The PCR was carried out with 60 Vbeta primers and 13 Jbeta primers. TCRdb's table, derived via immunoSEQ multiplex PCR, lists solely in-frame clones and lacks some. The sample carries fewer than 200,000 clones, about 68% recorded once. Per germline, CDR1 SNHLY and CDR2 FYNNEI. Trimming at V came to 5 bases and at J to 9 bases, leaving 9 bases not matched to a gene. CDR3 size: 16 residues. Details on this clone: What it recognizes is unknown.

The sequence derives from a man younger than 30 in good health and CMV-seronegative. The specimen sequenced was PBMCs. This sequence joins TRBV2 and TRBJ2-1; TRBD2 aligns across 14 bases. CDR3 protein: CASSQGLAGVAGEQFF. CDR3 DNA: TGTGCCAGCAGTCAGGGACTAGCGGGAGTGGCGGGTGAGCAGTTCTTC.